Here is one T cell receptor beta chain with its context. Antigen unknown. Amplifying from RNA transcripts, the study obtained TCR beta CDR3 regions. A first-round RT-PCR used HTBI primers, followed by a second-round multiplex PCR. TCRdb reprocessed the multiplex PCR reads via MiXCR and lists one record per CDR3 protein. The sample lists 600,000 to 950,000 distinct CDR3 sequences, around 40% seen once, with roughly 45% in the top ten. This CDR3 contains 13 residues. The V end lost 5 bases, the J end lost 4 bases, and 11 bases lay between the germline ends. The germline V gene encodes CDR1 SNHLY and CDR2 FYNNEI. This sample is part of a study of Graves' ophthalmopathy and Graves' hyperthyroidism. Study-wide results and caveats: Blood was where most expanded thyroid clonotypes above 0.001 frequency also turned up.

Material for sequencing was peripheral blood. The rearrangement links TRBV2 to TRBJ1-2; D unresolved. The origin of this receptor is an adult man with Graves' ophthalmopathy. CDR3: CASSYPDGYGYTF. CDR3 bases: TGTGCCAGCAGTTACCCCGACGGCTATGGCTACACCTTC.